Listed below are T cell receptor beta chains from one sample, sequenced in a study of a mutant IDH1 vaccine in newly diagnosed glioma. Method: immunoSEQ multiplex PCR; TCRdb's copy keeps in-frame clones and lacks some. The repertoire holds around 100,000 clones, with around 92% as singletons. These receptors have no identified antigens. Sample: PBMCs, taken from a glioma patient whose treatment included an IDH1 peptide vaccine. Source of these receptors: a woman between 50 and 59 years old with glioma. CDR3s include the opening cysteine and the closing phenylalanine or tryptophan. Clone size is shown for a subset of rows, as once, few, many or a class of expanded clone.

clone size	V gene	J gene	CDR3 protein
.	TRBV7-6	TRBJ2-5	CASSQGLAGGPGEQYF
.	TRBV5-1	TRBJ2-5	CASSADRVETQYF
once	TRBV5-1	TRBJ2-7	CASSLGRLAGGMPSYEQYF
once	TRBV28	TRBJ2-7	CASSDIQGALPNEQYF
.	TRBV6-1	TRBJ2-2	CASRGGNTGELFF
once	TRBV28	TRBJ2-2	CASSLASDNTGELFF
.	TRBV5-1	TRBJ2-3	CASSRTSTTQYF
.	TRBV30	TRBJ2-3	CAWKGLAGGRRTDTQYF
.	TRBV6-5	TRBJ2-3	CASSYWGSGRHTQYF
.	TRBV15	TRBJ2-7	CATSRDGVGGYEQYF
once	TRBV6-6	TRBJ1-1	CASSLQGAGTEAFF
.	TRBV2	TRBJ2-7	CASNERQGMNEQYF
.	TRBV19	TRBJ2-5	CASTPGRQETQYF
.	TRBV29-1	TRBJ2-1	CSVPGGGFEQFF
.	TRBV9	TRBJ2-7	CASSPRGGEQYF
.	TRBV9	TRBJ1-4	CASSLQGRNEKLFF
.	TRBV11-2	TRBJ2-5	CASSSMVAQETQYF
.	TRBV19	TRBJ1-3	CASSSWNGNTIYF
.	TRBV11-2	TRBJ2-2	CASSLHSGRGTGELFF
.	TRBV19	TRBJ2-7	CASTRSGTGTYEQYF
.	TRBV7-2	TRBJ1-6	CASSRGRGHYNSPLHF
.	TRBV29-1	TRBJ2-3	CSVEVQGAARTDTQYF
.	TRBV4-1	TRBJ2-1	CASRGSGREPSYNEQFF
.	TRBV5-1	TRBJ2-4	CASSLSLWGDRNIQYF
.	TRBV6-6	TRBJ2-1	CASSYSRAGGSDEQFF
many	TRBV2	TRBJ1-6	CAGRGEISPLHF
.	TRBV11-2	TRBJ2-3	CASSLGYRGRTDTQYF
.	TRBV5-6	TRBJ2-1	CASSLALTREQFF
.	TRBV6-4	TRBJ1-1	CASRDREAFF
.	TRBV19	TRBJ1-2	CASSIELGRGYTF
.	TRBV28	TRBJ1-5	CASSRKWGQPQHF
.	TRBV30	TRBJ1-6	CAWSRQGFHLHF
.	TRBV9	TRBJ2-1	CASSVEGGGHNEQFF
.	TRBV28	TRBJ2-7	CASRPLAGTYEQYF
.	TRBV5-4	TRBJ2-5	CASSLGSEGETQYF
.	TRBV7-9	TRBJ2-7	CASSLVRATKDKQYF
.	TRBV6-6	TRBJ1-1	CASRTGQVETEVFF
.	TRBV6-6	TRBJ2-7	CASRPEGGQGFEQYF
.	TRBV5-4	TRBJ1-3	CASSQGGVLSGNTIYF
few	TRBV10-3	TRBJ2-1	CAISESGNEQFF
.	TRBV10-3	TRBJ2-1	CAINLAGGNEQFF
few	TRBV5-1	TRBJ1-1	CASRIKPGQEFEAFF
.	TRBV2	TRBJ1-2	CAAYTGESGYTF
.	TRBV6-5	TRBJ1-2	CASSYRTASGSYTF
.	TRBV2	TRBJ2-7	CASYEGPLSYEQYF
once	TRBV7-2	TRBJ2-1	CASSSQGEQWIEQFF
.	TRBV30	TRBJ2-2	CAWSTGTSGYTGELFF
.	TRBV9	TRBJ2-5	CASSVGAGDLETQYF
.	TRBV5-1	TRBJ1-1	CASSSDPGQTEAFF
.	TRBV6-5	TRBJ2-7	CASSYSWRTEQYF
.	TRBV5-1	TRBJ2-5	CASSRSSSSTQYF
.	TRBV2	TRBJ2-3	CASPGRERADTQYF